This T cell receptor (beta chain) was identified during a study of cytomegalovirus exposure and HLA in healthy donors. CDR1 MNHEY and CDR2 SVGAGI come from the germline V gene. V was pared by 2 bases and J by 0 bases, with 8 bases between. CDR3 size: 14 residues. PCR involved 60 Vbeta and 13 Jbeta primers. Method: immunoSEQ multiplex PCR; TCRdb's copy keeps in-frame clones and lacks some. The table includes about 100,000 clones, around 81% detected once. This clonotype was sampled from an older woman in good health and CMV-seropositive. Sample: PBMCs. The chain has TRBV6-5 and TRBJ2-7; maybe TRBD1 (6 bases). The CDR3 DNA reads as TGTGCCAGCAGTTACCGGGACAACTCCTACGAGCAGTACTTC. This gives the protein CASSYRDNSYEQYF.